The 15 T cell receptor beta chains below were found in one sample sequenced in a study of human T cells and chemical hapten exposure. Time point noted: patch test 1, 2 weeks after DPC sensitization. The treatment: therapeutic diphenylcyclopropenone sensitization with weekly scalp DPC. The template was total RNA from unfractionated whole blood. TCRdb used MiXCR to reprocess the RACE reads, holding one entry per CDR3 protein. The table shows 50,000 or so distinct CDR3 sequences, with 8% to 13% occurring only once. The sequenced sample was whole blood, obtained in connection with sensitization to the hapten diphenylcyclopropenone (DPC). The receptors originated from a woman between 40 and 50 years old with alopecia areata. Some clones in this sample may be carry-over from other donors' samples.

The V and J genes are TRBV23-1 and TRBJ2-3; 9 nucleotides line up with TRBD1. TRBV23-1 is reported as an ORF; its role is uncertain. V lost 2 bases to trimming and J lost 9 bases; unmatched junction nucleotides: 18. This CDR3 spans 18 amino acids. CDR3 sequence: CASSQTEAGTGRFETQYF. The CDR3 region has the DNA TGCGCCAGCAGTCAAACCGAAGCCGGGACAGGGAGGTTTGAAACGCAGTATTTT.

The sample holds many counts of this clonotype. This chain links TRBV3-1 with TRBJ2-5; 7 nucleotides match TRBD2. CDR1 and CDR2 from the germline V gene are LGHDT and YNNKEL (reference sequence). This CDR3 is 14 amino acids long. V dropped 5 bases and J dropped 3; count of bases not matched to a gene: 6. CDR3 sequence (DNA): TGTGCCAGCAGCACCAGCGGGATTGAAGAGACCCAGTACTTC. This codes for CASSTSGIEETQYF.

This clonotype was counted many times. V is TRBV18 and J is TRBJ1-1; D is undetermined. V dropped 3 bases and J dropped 1 base, with 6 bases sitting between them. The CDR3 is 13 residues long. Germline V gene sequence: CDR1 KGHSH, CDR2 LQKENI. The CDR3 sequence: CASSPDGNTEAFF. DNA of the CDR3: TGTGCCAGCTCACCCGACGGGAACACTGAAGCTTTCTTT.

This clonotype was counted a few times. V and J are TRBV6-5 and TRBJ2-7; 10 bases map to TRBD1. There are 15 residues in the CDR3. Germline CDR1 and CDR2: MNHEY and SVGAGI. The V gene end was trimmed by 6 bases and the J gene end by 4 bases; junction bases not matched to a gene: 9. In DNA form, the CDR3 reads TGTGCCAGCAGGTACCGGGACAGGGGTCTATACGAGCAGTACTTC. Amino acids: CASRYRDRGLYEQYF.

This clonotype is labeled as medium-sized. V usage is TRBV7-9 and J usage is TRBJ2-2, with a weak D call TRBD1 (6 bases). The CDR3 runs to 19 residues. Trimming took off 1 base at V and 0 bases at J, with 18 bases between the two ends. CDR1 and CDR2 from the germline V gene are SEHNR and FQNEAQ (reference sequence). CDR3 in DNA: TGTGCCAGCAGCTTAGGGATCCTGGGGGCAGTGTCGAACACCGGGGAGCTGTTTTTT. Protein product: CASSLGILGAVSNTGELFF.

The table lists this clonotype with many counts. The gene calls are TRBV7-2 and TRBJ2-2; TRBD2 agrees at 7 bases. The CDR3 is made up of 14 amino acids. Germline V lookup: CDR1 SGHTA, CDR2 FQGNSA. Losses at the gene ends were 3 bases for V and 5 bases for J; bases not matched to a gene: 3. CDR3 region: CASSFRGLTGELFF. In nucleotides, the CDR3 is TGTGCCAGCAGCTTTAGGGGACTAACCGGGGAGCTGTTTTTT.

This clonotype has just a few counts. The chain couples TRBV12-3 or TRBV12-4 to TRBJ2-7; no definite D call. There are 12 residues in the CDR3. The V and J ends lost 2 bases and 4 bases respectively, with 6 bases between them. CDR3 loop: CASSLLWYEQYF. The CDR3 DNA follows: TGTGCCAGCAGTTTACTCTGGTACGAGCAGTACTTC.

Only a few counts were recorded for this clonotype. This sequence joins TRBV11-3 and TRBJ2-2; 11 bases are a match to TRBD2. The length of the CDR3 is 19 residues. With V trimmed by 7 bases and J by 3 bases, 16 bases remained unmatched. Per germline, CDR1 SGHNT and CDR2 YENEEA. CDR3 DNA sequence: TGTGCCAGCACCTTGGAGGGATATTGGGGACTAGCGGACACCGGGGAGCTGTTTTTT. Translated, it gives CASTLEGYWGLADTGELFF.

This clonotype was observed a handful of times. This chain links TRBV20-1 with TRBJ2-1; TRBD2 matches at 7 bases. CDR1 and CDR2 from the germline V gene are DFQATT and SNEGSKA (reference sequence). Trimming took 7 bases from V and 4 from J; bases not matched to a gene: 10. CDR3 length: 14 amino acids. CDR3 nucleotides: TGCAGTGGTAGCCCTAGCGGATCGTACAATGAGCAGTTCTTC. It yields the protein CSGSPSGSYNEQFF.

This clonotype has a count of ten or more. The chain uses TRBV7-6 and TRBJ1-5; TRBD1 matches 8 bases. Germline trimming cut 5 bases from V and 4 bases from J; bases unmatched to any gene: 4. Germline V CDR1 and CDR2: SGHVS, FNYEAQ. This CDR3 comprises 14 residues. CDR3 protein: CASSQTGGNQPQHF. The CDR3, as DNA: TGTGCCAGCAGCCAAACAGGGGGAAATCAGCCCCAGCATTTT.

As regards this clonotype: The junction differs from germline at one of its ends, possibly a read error. J is TRBJ2-7 and V is TRBV7-7, with D perhaps TRBD1 or TRBD2 (5 bases each). CDR1 and CDR2 (germline): SSHAT, FNYEAQ (reference sequence). The CDR3 sequence is 15 residues long. The CDR3 protein is CASSQEEGRTYEQYF. The CDR3 DNA reads as TGTGCTAGCAGCCAGGAAGAGGGACGGACCTACGAGCAGTACTTC.

The chain carries TRBV5-1 and TRBJ2-2; 9 nucleotides agree with TRBD2. The V segment lost 6 bases and the J segment 3 bases; nucleotides outside the gene matches: 9. The CDR3 length is 16 residues. The germline V gene has CDR1 SGHRS and CDR2 YFSETQ. The CDR3 sequence: CASKTLAGGDTGELFF. The DNA for the CDR3 is TGCGCCAGCAAGACTCTTGCGGGAGGGGACACCGGGGAGCTGTTTTTT.

The rearrangement uses TRBV11-2 and TRBJ2-3, with 9 nucleotides matching TRBD2. Per germline, CDR1 SGHAT and CDR2 FQNNGV. The length of the CDR3 is 15 residues. V lost 3 bases, J lost 7 bases, and 8 bases stayed unmatched. CDR3 loop: CASSFPTSGSYTQYF. The CDR3 DNA follows: TGTGCCAGCAGCTTCCCGACTAGCGGAAGTTATACGCAGTATTTT.

Many counts were recorded for this clonotype. This chain uses TRBV20-1 with TRBJ2-5, with D possibly TRBD1 on 5 matching bases. V dropped 6 bases and J dropped 8 bases, with 16 bases sitting between them. This CDR3 comprises 12 residues. Germline CDR1 and CDR2: DFQATT and SNEGSKA (reference sequence). The CDR3 sequence is CSARQLPDTQYF. Written as DNA, the CDR3 is TGCAGTGCAAGACAGTTACCAGATACCCAGTACTTC.

In this sample, this clonotype turned up many times. V usage is TRBV7-2 and J usage is TRBJ2-7; possibly TRBD1 or TRBD2 for D (7 bases each). Per the germline V gene, CDR1 is SGHTA and CDR2 is FQGNSA. CDR3 length: 13 amino acids. V was trimmed by 5 bases and J by 6 bases, leaving 14 bases between them. Here the CDR3 DNA reads TGTGCCAGCAGCCCCGACAGGGAGGGCGAGCAGTACTTC. It yields the protein CASSPDREGEQYF.